This entry lists 26 T cell receptor beta chains sequenced from one sample in a study of blood T cell repertoires in COVID-19. The protocol was immunoSEQ multiplex PCR, while the TCRdb copy is restricted to in-frame clones and leaves out a portion. The repertoire holds 250,000 to 300,000 clones, with roughly nine tenths as singletons. Sequencing used peripheral blood. The receptors derive from a woman under 40 with COVID-19, enrolled during active disease.

This rearrangement joins TRBV7-9 to TRBJ1-4; 10 bases match TRBD1. The CDR3 totals 15 residues. Germline loops: CDR1 SEHNR, CDR2 FQNEAQ (reference sequence). V shed 4 bases and J 5 bases; nucleotides not matched to a gene: 4. CDR3 bases: TGTGCCAGCAGCTCGACAGGGGGCTTCAATGAAAAACTGTTTTTT. Residues: CASSSTGGFNEKLFF.

J is TRBJ2-3 and V is TRBV5-1; 11 nucleotides line up with TRBD2. The CDR3 has 16 residues. Germline V CDR1 and CDR2: SGHRS, YFSETQ. V shed 4 bases, J shed 0 bases, and the junction held 4 bases outside the gene matches. This chain's CDR3 is CASSNRTSGSTDTQYF. The CDR3 DNA sequence: TGCGCCAGCAGCAACCGGACTAGCGGGAGCACAGATACGCAGTATTTT.

V gene TRBV18 combines with J gene TRBJ1-2; unclear D gene. Germline V lookup: CDR1 KGHSH, CDR2 LQKENI. The CDR3 has 11 amino acids. V lost 6 bases and J lost 5, with 7 bases in between. CDR3 sequence reads: CASSASYGYTF. In DNA, the CDR3 is TGTGCCAGCTCGGCATCTTATGGCTACACCTTC.

The chain recombines TRBV9 with TRBJ2-2, with 8 nucleotides matching TRBD2. The CDR3 is 16 amino acids. After removal of 3 bases from V and 6 bases from J, the junction contained 10 bases not matched to a gene. Germline V gives CDR1 SGDLS, CDR2 YYNGEE. The CDR3 DNA reads as TGTGCCAGCAGCGCCGGGACTAGGGGGAGTGCCGGGGAGCTGTTTTTT. This translates into CASSAGTRGSAGELFF.

V gene TRBV3-1 (or the pseudogene TRBV3-2) combines with J gene TRBJ1-4, with 9 bases lining up with TRBD1. The CDR3 has 14 residues. V lost 5 bases to trimming and J lost 8 bases; unmatched junction nucleotides: 6. The V gene's germline CDR1 is LGHDT and CDR2 YNNKEL (reference sequence). The CDR3 region has the DNA TGTGCCAGCAGCGGGACAGGGATAAAGGAAAAACTGTTTTTT. This translates into CASSGTGIKEKLFF.

This clone was observed a single time. The rearrangement joins TRBV5-1 to TRBJ2-7; possibly TRBD1 for D (6 bases). The CDR3 has 14 amino acids. V was pared by 2 bases and J by 3 bases, with 12 bases between. Germline CDR1 is SGHRS and CDR2 is YFSETQ. Here the CDR3 reads CASSFGGQRYEQYF. In DNA, the CDR3 is TGCGCCAGCAGCTTTGGAGGACAGCGCTACGAGCAGTACTTC.

V is TRBV7-8 and J is TRBJ2-1, with 10 bases identical to TRBD2. Germline V CDR1 and CDR2: SGHVS, FQNEAQ. The CDR3 consists of 16 residues. V lost 0 bases to trimming and J lost 6 bases; unmatched junction nucleotides: 5. The CDR3 here is CASSLAYSGGTNEQFF. Here the CDR3 DNA reads TGTGCCAGCAGCTTAGCGTATAGCGGGGGGACCAATGAGCAGTTCTTC.

This clone has a single count. The gene calls are TRBV11-2 and TRBJ1-4, with a weak D call TRBD1 (6 bases). Germline V gene lookup returns CDR1 SGHAT and CDR2 FQNNGV. The CDR3 is 15 amino acids. V was cut by 1 base and J by 6 bases, with 12 bases left in between. DNA of the CDR3: TGTGCCAGCAGCTTAGGGGCAGGGGCACATGAAAAACTGTTTTTT. Translation gives CASSLGAGAHEKLFF.

The chain joins TRBV10-1 to TRBJ1-1, with a weak D call TRBD1 (5 bases). CDR1 WNHNN and CDR2 SYGVQD come from the germline V gene (reference sequence). V lost 5 bases and J 5 bases, leaving 9 bases between the germline ends. This CDR3 is built from 12 residues. The CDR3 is CASSFRDTEAFF. CDR3 nucleotide sequence: TGCGCCAGCAGTTTCAGGGATACTGAAGCTTTCTTT.

This chain uses TRBV9 with TRBJ2-7; 10 positions agree with TRBD2. The length of the CDR3 is 16 residues. Looked up from germline, CDR1 is SGDLS and CDR2 is YYNGEE. Unmatched junction bases numbered 11, after V lost 4 bases and J lost 4 bases. CDR3 DNA: TGTGCCAGCAGCTTAGGCTCAGGGACTAGCGTATACGAGCAGTACTTC. Its protein is CASSLGSGTSVYEQYF. The full variable domain, its missing parts supplied by reference TRBV9 and TRBJ2-7, is DSGVTQTPKHLITATGQRVTLRCSPRSGDLSVYWYQQSLDQGLQFLIQYYNGEERAKGNILERFSAQQFPDLHSELNLSSLELGDSALYFCASSLGSGTSVYEQYFGPGTRLTVT.

V gene TRBV7-9 combines with J gene TRBJ2-1; 7 bases map to TRBD2. This CDR3 spans 16 amino acids. Germline values: CDR1 SEHNR, CDR2 FQNEAQ (reference sequence). Unmatched junction bases numbered 17, after V lost 7 bases and J lost 8 bases. CDR3 amino acids: CASTPWGGKATDEQFF. The CDR3 DNA follows: TGTGCCAGCACCCCATGGGGGGGGAAAGCGACGGATGAGCAGTTCTTC.

This chain links TRBV6-5 with TRBJ2-7; tentatively, D is TRBD1 (5 bases). The V end was cut by 2 bases, the J end by 5 bases, with 13 bases between. Germline V gives CDR1 MNHEY, CDR2 SVGAGI. There are 14 residues in the CDR3. In DNA, the CDR3 is TGTGCCAGCAGTTACCGGGCAGGGAACGACGAGCAGTACTTC. It encodes CASSYRAGNDEQYF.

This sequence joins TRBV7-8 and TRBJ1-1; D call uncertain. Trimming pared 0 bases from V and 0 bases from J, leaving 11 bases between. Germline V lookup: CDR1 SGHVS, CDR2 FQNEAQ. This CDR3 region has 16 residues. CDR3 sequence (DNA): TGTGCCAGCAGCTTAGCGCGTGGAGGGATGAACACTGAAGCTTTCTTT. Translating gives CASSLARGGMNTEAFF.

The CDR3 reads CSVRTGSYEQYF. For the CDR3, the DNA is TGCAGCGTAAGGACAGGCTCCTACGAGCAGTACTTC. V gene TRBV29-1 combines with J gene TRBJ2-7; 7 bases match TRBD1. V was clipped by 6 bases and J by 0 bases; unmatched bases: 2. This CDR3 is 12 amino acids long. CDR1 is SQVTM, CDR2 ANQGSEA, per germline.

The rearrangement joins TRBV7-9 to TRBJ2-7; 7 bases are a match to TRBD2. Germline V gene sequence: CDR1 SEHNR, CDR2 FQNEAQ (reference sequence). V trimming: 1 base; J trimming: 5 bases; junction bases outside the gene matches: 17. The CDR3 is 18 amino acids. As DNA, the CDR3 is TGTGCCAGCAGCTTAGACGGGGGGTGGCAGGAAAGAGGGAACGAGCAGTACTTC. Its translation: CASSLDGGWQERGNEQYF. The whole variable domain, filled in from reference TRBV7-9 and TRBJ2-7, reads DTGVSQNPRHKITKRGQNVTFRCDPISEHNRLYWYRQTLGQGPEFLTYFQNEAQLEKSRLLSDRFSAERPKGSFSTLEIQRTEQGDSAMYLCASSLDGGWQERGNEQYFGPGTRLTVT.

The chain joins TRBV18 to TRBJ1-6; no definite D call. The CDR3 length is 15 residues. CDR1 is KGHSH and CDR2 is LQKENI in the germline V gene. Trimming removed 8 bases at V and 7 bases at J, with 18 bases between. CDR3 bases: TGTGCCAGCGAAAACCTGAGGCGGCCGAATTCACCCCTCCACTTT. This codes for CASENLRRPNSPLHF. Supplemented by reference TRBV18 and TRBJ1-6, the full variable domain reads NAGVMQNPRHLVRRRGQEARLRCSPMKGHSHVYWYRQLPEEGLKFMVYLQKENIIDESGMPKERFSAEFPKEGPSILRIQQVVRGDSAAYFCASENLRRPNSPLHFGNGTRLTVT.

V and J are TRBV4-1 and TRBJ2-1, with 10 bases lining up with TRBD2. V was pared by 0 bases and J by 8 bases, with 7 bases of the junction left unmatched. Germline values: CDR1 MGHRA, CDR2 YSYEKL. The CDR3 loop spans 16 amino acids. CDR3 sequence: CASSQDTAGGPYEQFF. The CDR3 nucleotides read TGCGCCAGCAGCCAAGATACAGCGGGGGGGCCCTATGAGCAGTTCTTC.

CDR3 bases: TGCGCCAGCAGCTTGGGTCGGGATGAAAAACTGTTTTTT. It is translated as CASSLGRDEKLFF. The V gene is TRBV5-1, the J gene TRBJ1-4, with D unresolved. The germline V gene has CDR1 SGHRS and CDR2 YFSETQ. V lost 0 bases and J 6 bases, leaving 6 bases between the germline ends. The CDR3 is 13 residues long.

This clone showed up just a few times. The chain joins TRBV11-1 to TRBJ1-2, with TRBD1 identical over 8 bases. After removal of 5 bases from V and 3 bases from J, the junction contained 5 bases not matched to a gene. The germline CDR1 and CDR2 sequences are SGHAT and FQDESV (reference sequence). The CDR3 totals 14 residues. CDR3 coding DNA: TGTGCCAGCAGCCAAGGACAGGGAGACTATGGCTACACCTTC. Its protein product is CASSQGQGDYGYTF.

In DNA form, the CDR3 reads TGTGCCTGGAGTCCACAGGGGGCCTATGGCTACACCTTC. Its protein is CAWSPQGAYGYTF. The chain is built from TRBV30 and TRBJ1-2; 9 nucleotides match TRBD1. The length of the CDR3 is 13 residues. Germline V gives CDR1 GTSNPN, CDR2 SVGIG (reference sequence). J was trimmed by 4 bases and V by 2 bases; bases with no gene match: 2.

The rearrangement uses TRBV6-5 and TRBJ2-3; D is undetermined. Trimming stripped 2 bases from V and 2 bases from J, with 5 bases between. This CDR3 is 13 amino acids long. Per germline, CDR1 MNHEY and CDR2 SVGAGI. The CDR3 DNA sequence: TGTGCCAGCAGTTACCCAAACACAGATACGCAGTATTTT. This gives the protein CASSYPNTDTQYF.

This clone was seen a few times. V gene TRBV3-1 (or the pseudogene TRBV3-2) combines with J gene TRBJ1-1; 7 bases fit TRBD1. The CDR3 is 11 amino acids. Germline loops: CDR1 LGHDT, CDR2 YNNKEL (reference sequence). The ends lost 6 bases at V and 8 bases at J; junction bases unmatched: 3. In DNA form, the CDR3 reads TGTGCCAGCAGAGGGGGCGGGGAAGCTTTCTTT. This translates into CASRGGGEAFF.

The chain combines TRBV27 with TRBJ2-1; no clear D. Germline assignment: CDR1 MNHEY and CDR2 SMNVEV (reference sequence). CDR3 length equals 12 residues. V was trimmed by 4 bases and J by 7 bases, leaving 8 bases between them. The CDR3 spells CASSSIRNEQFF. The DNA for the CDR3 is TGTGCCAGCAGTTCCATCAGGAATGAGCAGTTCTTC.

The V and J genes are TRBV4-1 and TRBJ1-6; TRBD1 is a possible D gene (5 bases). Between the trimmed V and J ends, which lost 2 bases and 10 bases, there was a span of 18 bases. The CDR3 consists of 16 residues. The V gene's germline CDR1 is MGHRA and CDR2 YSYEKL. CDR3 in DNA: TGCGCCAGCAGCCAATCCCCGGGGGGAATGTGGTCACCCCTCCACTTT. This codes for CASSQSPGGMWSPLHF.

The chain employs TRBV5-1 and TRBJ1-5; a possible D gene is TRBD1 (5 bases). The V and J ends lost 0 bases and 4 bases respectively, with 11 bases between them. The CDR3 totals 15 residues. CDR1 SGHRS and CDR2 YFSETQ come from the germline V gene. CDR3 sequence: CASSLVGAGNQPQHF. The CDR3 DNA sequence: TGCGCCAGCAGCTTGGTAGGGGCGGGAAATCAGCCCCAGCATTTT.

The genes are TRBV5-1 and TRBJ2-1, with 7 bases that match TRBD2. CDR1 and CDR2 (germline): SGHRS, YFSETQ. There are 13 residues in the CDR3. Trimming removed 0 bases from V and 9 bases from J; junction bases left unmatched: 3. In DNA form, the CDR3 reads TGCGCCAGCAGCTTGGCGAGGGAGGGTGAGCAGTTCTTC. This gives the protein CASSLAREGEQFF.